Below are 2 T cell receptor beta chains sequenced from a single sample in a study of glioma-infiltrating T cells after dendritic cell vaccination. Regarding time point: after dendritic cell vaccination, including at tumor progression/relapse. Clones were read by immunoSEQ multiplex PCR, and TCRdb kept only the in-frame ones, dropping some. The repertoire holds about 10,000 clones, with more than 75% as singletons. The sequenced sample was blood, obtained after dendritic cell vaccination. The source of these receptors is a human donor with glioblastoma.

This clone was picked up one time. The rearrangement links TRBV7-6 to TRBJ2-5, with D perhaps TRBD2 (6 bases). Trimming shortened V by 1 base and J by 3 bases, and 24 bases separated the two germline ends. The CDR3 runs to 19 residues. Germline assignment: CDR1 SGHVS and CDR2 FNYEAQ. The CDR3 reads CASSLEGPGGAPYKETQYF. CDR3 nucleotide sequence: TGTGCCAGCAGCTTAGAAGGGCCAGGCGGGGCTCCCTACAAAGAGACCCAGTACTTC. The whole variable domain, remainder taken from reference TRBV7-6 and TRBJ2-5, is GAGVSQSPRYKVTKRGQDVALRCDPISGHVSLYWYRQALGQGPEFLTYFNYEAQQDKSGLPNDRFSAERPEGSISTLTIQRTEQRDSAMYRCASSLEGPGGAPYKETQYFGPGTRLLVL.

The rearrangement joins TRBV15 to TRBJ2-4; D may be TRBD2 (5 bases). This CDR3 is built from 16 residues. Trimming took off 5 bases at V and 0 bases at J, with 14 bases between the two ends. The germline V gene encodes CDR1 LNHNV and CDR2 YYDKDF (reference sequence). In DNA form, the CDR3 reads TGTGCCACCAGCCCGGGGTCAGGATTAGCCAAAAACATTCAGTACTTC. Translation: CATSPGSGLAKNIQYF.